This passage covers 5 T cell receptor delta chains from one sample sequenced in a study of γδ T cells in repeated Plasmodium falciparum infection. TCRdb called clones from the multiplex PCR reads again using CATT. The top ten clones hold around 24% of a sample with around 46,000 delta-chain clones, 1.9% of them seen once. Bulk repertoires came from Vgamma9/Vdelta2+ or Vdelta2-negative gammadelta T cells flow-sorted from PBMC. Sequenced sample: gamma-delta T cells from blood. These receptors all come from a pool of human donors (malaria-infected and uninfected, not separated).

This clone was seen more than once but under ten times. Translating this DNA gives a protein that differs at residue 16 from the TCRdb one, which belongs to a much larger clone; a read error is likely, and the protein shown is this translation. The V and J genes are TRDV2 and TRDJ1; 8 nucleotides align to TRDD3. In the absence of a J gene in TCRdb, the DNA was matched to germline to assign it here. The germline gives CDR1 GEAIGNYY, CDR2 EKD. CDR3 length: 19 amino acids. In DNA form, the CDR3 reads TGTGCCTGTGACACTTTGAGAACTGGGGGCCTTCATTACACCGATGAACTCATCTTT. Translated, it gives CACDTLRTGGLHYTDELIF.

V usage is TRDV2 and J usage is TRDJ1; 8 nucleotides line up with TRDD3. TCRdb supplies no J gene; here it was assigned by aligning the nucleotide sequence to germline. Looked up from germline, CDR1 is GEAIGNYY and CDR2 is EKD. This CDR3 is 19 amino acids long. The V and J ends lost 4 bases and 0 bases, in that order; junction bases with no gene match: 18. CDR3 nucleotides: TGTGCCTGTGATGGAGTGCCCCCCTCTGGGGGACTCAACACCGATAAACTCATCTTT. This sequence encodes CACDGVPPSGGLNTDKLIF.

As to this clone: This probably arose from a read error, given a far larger clone one base away. Other DNA variants within this sample encode the same CDR3. The rearrangement uses TRDV1 and TRDJ1, with D possibly being TRDD3 (5 bases). Matching the DNA to germline supplied the J gene, which TCRdb does not give. V shed 8 bases and J shed 6 bases, with 28 bases lying between them. The germline CDR1 and CDR2 sequences are TSWWSYY and QGS. This CDR3 comprises 17 residues. The CDR3 is CALCLIHDWRRDHKLIF. Here the CDR3 DNA reads TGTGCTCTTTGTCTGATACATGACTGGCGTCGGGACCATAAACTCATCTTT.

There are a few counts of this clone. Only one base separates this from a far larger clonotype, so it likely reflects a read error. Other DNA sequences of this sample code for an identical CDR3. The V gene was identified as TRDV1, while no J gene was called; the table's D call TRDD3 went unverified against the DNA. CDR1 is TSWWSYY, CDR2 QGS, per germline. This CDR3 contains 17 residues. As DNA, the CDR3 is TGTGCTCTTGGGGAACCCTCCTGGGGGACTTACACCGATAAACTCATCTTC. This codes for CALGEPSWGTYTDKLIF.

This clone was observed a few times. TCRdb attributes to this sequence the protein of a much larger clone, which differs from the DNA translation at residue 15; a read error is likely, and the protein displayed is translated from the DNA. This sequence joins TRDV1 and TRDJ1; 9 bases line up with TRDD3. No J segment appears in TCRdb, so it was assigned here by matching the sequence to germline. Germline trimming cut 2 bases from V and 4 bases from J; bases unmatched to any gene: 26. The CDR3 is made up of 22 amino acids. CDR1 TSWWSYY and CDR2 QGS come from the germline V gene. The CDR3 loop reads CALGEGAFLSTTGGLYLDKLIF. The DNA for the CDR3 is TGTGCTCTTGGGGAAGGGGCCTTCCTCTCTACTACTGGGGGACTTTACCTCGATAAACTCATCTTT.